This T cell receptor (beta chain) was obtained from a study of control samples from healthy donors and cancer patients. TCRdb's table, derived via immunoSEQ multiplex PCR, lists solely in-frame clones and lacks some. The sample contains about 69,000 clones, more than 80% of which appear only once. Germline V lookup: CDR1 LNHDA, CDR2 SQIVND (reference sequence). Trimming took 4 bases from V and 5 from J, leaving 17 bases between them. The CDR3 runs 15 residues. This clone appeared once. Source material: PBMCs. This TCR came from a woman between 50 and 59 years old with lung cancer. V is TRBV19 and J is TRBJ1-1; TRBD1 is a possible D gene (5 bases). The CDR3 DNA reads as TGTGCCAGTAGTACGACCGGGGGGTCAATTACTGAAGCTTTCTTT. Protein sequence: CASSTTGGSITEAFF.